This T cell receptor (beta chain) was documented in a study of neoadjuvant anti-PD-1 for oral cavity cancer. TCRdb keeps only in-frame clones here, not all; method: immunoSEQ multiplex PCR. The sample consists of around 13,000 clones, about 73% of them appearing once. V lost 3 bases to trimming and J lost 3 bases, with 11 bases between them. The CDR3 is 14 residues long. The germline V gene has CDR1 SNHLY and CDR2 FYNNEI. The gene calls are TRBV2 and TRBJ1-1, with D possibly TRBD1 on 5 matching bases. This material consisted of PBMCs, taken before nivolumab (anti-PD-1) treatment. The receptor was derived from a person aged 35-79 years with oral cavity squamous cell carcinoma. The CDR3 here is CASSEARGDTEAFF. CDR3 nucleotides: TGTGCCAGCAGTGAGGCCCGGGGGGACACTGAAGCTTTCTTT.